The rows below give T cell receptor beta chains drawn from one sample of a study of OX40 agonist ivuxolimab in advanced cancers. TCRdb's table, derived via immunoSEQ multiplex PCR, lists solely in-frame clones and lacks some. The table lists roughly 60,000 clones, about 83% of them singletons. The sequencing used CD4+ or CD8+ T cells sorted from blood, collected in a trial of the OX40 agonist ivuxolimab. Receptors originate from an adult with an advanced solid tumor such as melanoma, head and neck, liver or kidney cancer. Both conserved end residues are part of each CDR3. D genes are given only for firm matches. Size values are once, few and many counts, or a class for expanded clones, and some rows have none.

v_gene	abundance	d_gene	j_gene	CDR3nt	CDR3aa
TRBV6-1	few	TRBD1	TRBJ1-3	TGTGCCAGTCGAGGACAGGGATTTCGAAACACCATATATTTT	CASRGQGFRNTIYF
TRBV7-9	once	TRBD1	TRBJ1-1	TGTGCCAGCAGCGCGAAACAGGGGTGGAGCACTGAAGCTTTCTTT	CASSAKQGWSTEAFF
TRBV5-1	NA	TRBD1	TRBJ2-7	TGCGCCAGCAGCTTGGTAGTCGGGACAGGGGACCCCTACGAGCAGTACTTC	CASSLVVGTGDPYEQYF
TRBV7-2	NA	NA	TRBJ1-2	TGTGCCAGCAGCCCTCAAGGAGGCGATTATGGCTACACCTTC	CASSPQGGDYGYTF
TRBV28	few	NA	TRBJ2-7	TGTGCCAGCTCGGGCTCCACCTACGAGCAGTACTTC	CASSGSTYEQYF
TRBV5-4	once	TRBD1	TRBJ1-2	TGTGCCAGCAGGCAGGGACAGGGGAACTATGGCTACACCTTC	CASRQGQGNYGYTF
TRBV28	NA	NA	TRBJ2-2	TGTGCCAGCAGCGCAGGACTTTTGAAGGGGGAGCTGTTTTTT	CASSAGLLKGELFF
TRBV6-1	NA	NA	TRBJ1-5	TGTGCCAGCACCGACGGGGCGGGTGAGCAGCCCCAGCATTTT	CASTDGAGEQPQHF
TRBV28	few	NA	TRBJ1-2	TGTGCCAGCAGAGGGCTGTGGGGCTACACCTTC	CASRGLWGYTF
TRBV6-4	NA	TRBD1	TRBJ2-1	TGTGCCAGCAGTCCCCAGGGGACAGGGGGAAGCAATGAGCAGTTCTTC	CASSPQGTGGSNEQFF
TRBV25-1	NA	NA	TRBJ2-5	TGTGCCAGTACCAGTGGGACCCAAGAGACCCAGTACTTC	CASTSGTQETQYF
TRBV29-1	NA	NA	TRBJ1-1	TGCAGCGTTGAGGGGGCGGTGAACACTGAAGCTTTCTTT	CSVEGAVNTEAFF
TRBV4-2	once	NA	TRBJ1-5	TGTGCCAGCAGCCAAGATAAGGGTCAGCCCCAGCATTTT	CASSQDKGQPQHF
TRBV28	few	TRBD1	TRBJ1-5	TGTGCCAGCAGTTTGACAGGGAAGGAGCAGCCCCAGCATTTT	CASSLTGKEQPQHF
TRBV29-1	NA	NA	TRBJ2-2	TGCAGCGTTGTGGCAGGGACGAGCACCGGGGAGCTGTTTTTT	CSVVAGTSTGELFF
TRBV5-1	NA	NA	TRBJ2-7	TGCGCCAGCAGCTCTCTCAGGGGCGAGCAGTACTTC	CASSSLRGEQYF
TRBV6-5	NA	TRBD1	TRBJ1-1	TGTGCCAGCAGTGACAGGGGGCAAGAAGCTTTCTTT	CASSDRGQEAFF
TRBV2	NA	NA	TRBJ1-4	TGTGCCAGCACTGGCGGGGTGAGACTGTTTTTT	CASTGGVRLFF
TRBV19	NA	NA	TRBJ1-2	TGTGCCAGTAGTATAGGACTGAACTATGGCTACACCTTC	CASSIGLNYGYTF
TRBV6-6	NA	NA	TRBJ2-1	TGTGCCAGCAGTTCGACCATGGACCATGACAATGAGCAGTTCTTC	CASSSTMDHDNEQFF
TRBV30	NA	TRBD2	TRBJ2-2	TGTGCCTGGAGCCAAGCGGGGGGGCCCGGGGAGCTGTTTTTT	CAWSQAGGPGELFF
TRBV9	NA	TRBD1	TRBJ2-7	TGTGCCAGCAGCGCTCGGCCGGGACAGGTAATATACGAGCAGTACTTC	CASSARPGQVIYEQYF
TRBV28	NA	NA	TRBJ2-2	TGTGCCAGCAGTTTAAGTCAGGGTTTTTCCGGGGAGCTGTTTTTT	CASSLSQGFSGELFF
TRBV6-5	NA	TRBD1	TRBJ1-6	TGTGCCAGCAGAAAAGGGACAGGGCGATCACCCCTCCACTTT	CASRKGTGRSPLHF
TRBV4-2	NA	NA	TRBJ2-7	TGTGCCAGCAGCTTAGAACTGAACTACGAGCAGTACTTC	CASSLELNYEQYF
TRBV27	NA	NA	TRBJ2-5	TGTGCCAGCAGCCCAGGGGCCATGGGAGAGACCCAGTACTTC	CASSPGAMGETQYF